This T cell receptor beta chain was captured in a study of beta chain features in type 1 diabetes. The wider study: All samples together contributed 107,917,701 sorted cells for examination.

J lost 7 bases, V lost 4 bases, and 8 bases had no gene match. The CDR3 is made up of 15 amino acids. Germline lookup yields CDR1 KGHSH and CDR2 LQKENI. Investigators reverse transcribed all isolated RNA, so they sequenced expressed TCRB transcripts. Libraries were prepared by immunoSEQ multiplex PCR; TCRdb keeps only in-frame clonotypes and omits some of them. The table lists approximately 150,000 clones, 7% to 10% of them singletons. Central memory, naive, regulatory and stem cell-like memory CD4+ cells were sorted by CD45RO/CCR7/CD25/CD127/CD95/CD27. As for this clone: Its antigen is still unknown.

Findings of the study overall: Patients with type 1 diabetes carried fewer insertions and had more deletions at their VDJ junctions.

This TCR was sampled from a woman aged 18 to 35 in good health. The chain has TRBV18 and TRBJ2-1; 9 bases fit TRBD1. Sequenced material: central memory CD4+ T cells from blood. The CDR3 nucleotides read TGTGCCAGCTCACTCCGGACAGGGGACGGGAATGAGCAGTTCTTC. This encodes CASSLRTGDGNEQFF.